Reported below is one T cell receptor (beta chain). The data were obtained in a study of blood T cell repertoires in COVID-19. For the study at large: There were acute and convalescent COVID-19 samples, and they came from the United States, Italy and Spain.

CDR3 length: 16 amino acids. The germline CDR1 and CDR2 sequences are SQVTM and ANQGSEA. Unmatched junction bases numbered 16, after V lost 4 bases and J lost 7 bases. TCRdb's copy holds only in-frame clones and misses some; the assay was immunoSEQ multiplex PCR. The sample has 90,000 to 130,000 clones; just over 70% are singletons. This chain connects TRBV29-1 to TRBJ1-2; TRBD1 matches at 9 bases. The sample comprised peripheral blood. The receptor's source is a woman between 40 and 50 years old with acute or convalescent COVID-19. CDR3 DNA sequence: TGCAGCGTTGGGGGGGTAGGACAGGGGCTATCGGTTGGCTACACCTTC. Translation gives CSVGGVGQGLSVGYTF.